This T cell receptor beta chain was observed in a study of OX40 agonist ivuxolimab in advanced cancers. Study-level results: CD4+ T cells averaged fewer expanded clones than CD8+ T cells.

For this clone: The antigen is not known.

Sequencing used immunoSEQ multiplex PCR; TCRdb keeps in-frame clones, though not all of them. This repertoire shows about 76,000 clones, roughly 91% found once; its top ten account for 13%. Germline CDR1 reads SGDLS; CDR2 reads YYNGEE. The CDR3 length is 14 residues. Deletions cut 4 bases from V and 5 bases from J, with 15 bases between. This TCR derives from an adult with an advanced solid tumor such as melanoma, head and neck, liver or kidney cancer. The source was CD4+ or CD8+ T cells sorted from blood, collected in a trial of the OX40 agonist ivuxolimab. The chain links TRBV9 to TRBJ1-2, with D possibly TRBD1 on 5 matching bases. The CDR3 DNA follows: TGTGCCAGCAGCCCTGGAGACAGCGGGTATGGCTACACCTTC. This gives the protein CASSPGDSGYGYTF.